The 15 T cell receptor beta chains below come from one sample, sequenced in a study of regulatory T cells in long-lasting Graves disease. CDR3-region Arm-PCR and iRepertoire HTBI primers produced the TCR beta libraries. MiXCR, applied by TCRdb to the multiplex PCR reads, yields one record per CDR3 protein. Altogether about 420,000 distinct CDR3 sequences are present, less than 20% being singletons, with the ten largest covering about a quarter. The time point denotes: newly diagnosed GD, antithyroid drugs for less than 3 months. Isolated PBMC RNA provided the starting material for the TCR library. This same sample was also taken into another study, of T cells in Graves' hyperthyroidism and ophthalmopathy.

Specimen: peripheral blood mononuclear cells (PBMCs), collected at new diagnosis, from a patient treated with antithyroid drugs. The receptors shown here come from a woman in her late teens or twenties with Graves disease.

The V gene is TRBV20-1, the J gene TRBJ2-5; no clear D. Per the germline V gene, CDR1 is DFQATT and CDR2 is SNEGSKA (reference sequence). Trimming cost V 5 bases and J 5 bases, with 9 bases left between them. This CDR3 is built from 11 residues. CDR3 bases: TGCAGTGCTCTTGGATTTGAGACCCAGTACTTC. Amino acids: CSALGFETQYF.

There are many counts of this clonotype. The chain's CDR3 is CASSDGIIRGRSNTEAFF. The DNA of the CDR3 is TGTGCCAGCAGTGACGGCATTATTAGGGGGCGGTCGAACACTGAAGCTTTCTTT. This chain joins TRBV2 and TRBJ1-1; 7 positions agree with TRBD1. Germline V gene sequence: CDR1 SNHLY, CDR2 FYNNEI. V was pared by 3 bases and J by 1 base, with 14 bases of the junction left unmatched. The CDR3 runs 18 residues.

This clonotype was recorded a few times. The genes are TRBV28 and TRBJ1-5; 7 nucleotides align to TRBD1. The CDR3 has 18 residues. V was pared by 3 bases and J by 0 bases, with 11 bases of the junction left unmatched. Germline CDR1 MDHEN, CDR2 SYDVKM. CDR3 loop: CASSLWDSSPYSNQPQHF. CDR3 DNA sequence: TGTGCCAGCAGTTTGTGGGACAGCAGCCCCTATAGCAATCAGCCCCAGCATTTT.

This clonotype was seen only a few times. The chain is built from TRBV13 and TRBJ1-1, with 7 bases lining up with TRBD1. Germline assignment: CDR1 PRHDT and CDR2 FYEKMQ (reference sequence). Trimming at V came to 6 bases and at J to 0 bases, leaving 7 bases not matched to a gene. The CDR3 has 15 amino acids. CDR3 sequence (DNA): TGTGCCAGCAGTAGACAGGGAATCATGAACACTGAAGCTTTCTTT. It codes for CASSRQGIMNTEAFF.

This clonotype was recorded a few times. The J gene is TRBJ2-2, the V gene TRBV7-9; possible D gene TRBD1, 6 bases. The CDR3 sequence is 13 residues long. Germline V gives CDR1 SEHNR, CDR2 FQNEAQ (reference sequence). V was shortened by 3 bases and J by 5 bases, with 7 bases between the two germline ends. CDR3 in DNA: TGTGCCAGCAGCTTTCAGGGGACCGGGGAGCTGTTTTTT. It translates to CASSFQGTGELFF. The variable domain in full, completed from reference TRBV7-9 and TRBJ2-2, reads DTGVSQNPRHKITKRGQNVTFRCDPISEHNRLYWYRQTLGQGPEFLTYFQNEAQLEKSRLLSDRFSAERPKGSFSTLEIQRTEQGDSAMYLCASSFQGTGELFFGEGSRLTVL.

This clonotype was seen ten or more times. The V and J genes are TRBV30 and TRBJ1-5, with TRBD1 matching 7 bases. The CDR3 consists of 14 residues. Germline CDR1 and CDR2: GTSNPN and SVGIG (reference sequence). V trimming: 3 bases; J trimming: 3 bases; junction bases outside the gene matches: 5. As DNA, the CDR3 is TGTGCCTGGAGCCCGGGGACAGACAATCAGCCCCAGCATTTT. Protein: CAWSPGTDNQPQHF.

This clonotype was counted at least ten times. This chain uses TRBV5-1 with TRBJ2-3, with 10 nucleotides matching TRBD2. Germline lookup yields CDR1 SGHRS and CDR2 YFSETQ. The J segment lost 2 bases and the V segment lost 5 bases, leaving 8 bases of the junction unmatched. The CDR3 covers 16 residues. This chain's CDR3 is CASRTYSGRNTDTQYF. DNA for the CDR3: TGCGCCAGCAGGACCTATAGCGGGAGGAACACAGATACGCAGTATTTT.

The chain joins TRBV20-1 to TRBJ2-1, with D possibly TRBD2 on 5 matching bases. The CDR3 runs 13 residues. The germline CDR1 and CDR2 sequences are DFQATT and SNEGSKA (reference sequence). CDR3 region: CSGAASSYNEQFF. As DNA, the CDR3 is TGCAGCGGAGCGGCAAGCTCCTACAATGAGCAGTTCTTC.

This clonotype showed up just a few times. The V call is TRBV7-2, the J call TRBJ2-1; a possible D gene is TRBD2 (7 bases). The germline V gene encodes CDR1 SGHTA and CDR2 FQGNSA. The CDR3 is 14 amino acids. V lost 5 bases and J lost 6, with 14 bases in between. CDR3 residues: CASSKGGAINEQFF. The CDR3 region has the DNA TGTGCCAGCAGCAAGGGGGGGGCTATCAATGAGCAGTTCTTC.

This clonotype was detected only a few times. The V and J genes are TRBV30 and TRBJ2-7, with no clear D. V was cut by 0 bases and J by 3 bases, with 9 bases left in between. The CDR3 length is 13 residues. Germline V gene lookup returns CDR1 GTSNPN and CDR2 SVGIG (reference sequence). The CDR3 sequence: CAWSVRKGYEQYF. The CDR3 DNA follows: TGTGCCTGGAGTGTGCGGAAAGGCTACGAGCAGTACTTC.

In its sample, this clonotype was seen many times. The gene calls are TRBV5-5 and TRBJ2-7; no clear D gene. The germline V and J ends were trimmed by 0 bases and 3 bases, with 13 bases remaining between them. Germline V CDR1 and CDR2: SGHKS, YYEKEE (reference sequence). The CDR3 spans 15 residues. This CDR3 is CASSLGPRLIYEQYF. The CDR3, as DNA: TGTGCCAGCAGCTTGGGCCCCCGCCTGATCTACGAGCAGTACTTC.

This clonotype was observed a handful of times. The genes are TRBV29-1 and TRBJ1-1, with D unresolved. CDR1 and CDR2 from the germline V gene are SQVTM and ANQGSEA. This CDR3 has 14 amino acids. V lost 4 bases and J 10 bases, leaving 22 bases between the germline ends. The CDR3 loop reads CSVGFPGDGKGAFF. The CDR3 nucleotides are TGCAGCGTTGGATTTCCCGGGGATGGGAAGGGAGCTTTCTTT.

This clonotype has only a few counts. This chain connects TRBV14 to TRBJ2-1; 8 positions agree with TRBD1. The V gene's germline CDR1 is SGHDN and CDR2 FVKESK. The CDR3 totals 16 residues. J gave up 5 bases and V 4 bases, and 10 bases lay outside the gene matches. The chain's CDR3 is CASSRHTGTGHNEQFF. The CDR3 DNA reads TGTGCCAGCAGCCGACACACCGGGACAGGCCACAATGAGCAGTTCTTC. Full variable domain (outside the CDR3, taken from reference TRBV14 and TRBJ2-1): EAGVTQFPSHSVIEKGQTVTLRCDPISGHDNLYWYRRVMGKEIKFLLHFVKESKQDESGMPNNRFLAERTGGTYSTLKVQPAELEDSGVYFCASSRHTGTGHNEQFFGPGTRLTVL.

This clonotype was detected many times. This chain links TRBV2 with TRBJ2-7; possible D gene TRBD2, 5 bases. The V end lost 6 bases, the J end lost 0 bases, and 12 bases lay between the germline ends. The CDR3 contains 14 residues. Germline assignment: CDR1 SNHLY and CDR2 FYNNEI. The CDR3, as DNA: TGTGCCAGCAGCGGTCGGGGATTCTCCTACGAGCAGTACTTC. Protein sequence: CASSGRGFSYEQYF. Variable domain in full (rest from reference TRBV2 and TRBJ2-7): EPEVTQTPSHQVTQMGQEVILRCVPISNHLYFYWYRQILGQKVEFLVSFYNNEISEKSEIFDDQFSVERPDGSNFTLKIRSTKLEDSAMYFCASSGRGFSYEQYFGPGTRLTVT.

The sample holds a few counts of this clonotype. The chain carries TRBV5-1 and TRBJ2-1, with a possible D match to TRBD1 (5 bases). Germline-derived CDR1 and CDR2 are SGHRS and YFSETQ. This CDR3 contains 13 residues. The germline V and J ends were trimmed by 0 bases and 9 bases, with 10 bases remaining between them. The CDR3, as DNA: TGCGCCAGCAGCTTGGAGGGGCTTATTGAGCAGTTCTTC. Translated: CASSLEGLIEQFF.